This T cell receptor beta chain was found in a study of T-cell reconstitution after alpha-beta-depleted transplantation in children. Overall study results and limits: It was surviving recipient T cells and thymic progenitors that gave some patients high TCRbeta diversity at day 60. Several hundred expanded graft clones reportedly gave rise to the alpha-beta T cells present about two months after transplant.

Trimming removed 2 bases from V and 6 bases from J, with 16 bases in between. From germline, CDR1 is MDHEN and CDR2 SYDVKM. This CDR3 has 16 amino acids. Unique molecular identifiers featured in how the TCRbeta library was prepared. Each CDR3 protein gets one entry after TCRdb re-called the PCR reads with MiXCR. The sample lists some 190,000 distinct CDR3 sequences, around 10% seen once, with around 13% in the top ten. There are many counts of this clonotype. Its antigen is unidentified. The chain recombines TRBV28 with TRBJ2-2; D gene ambiguous. This receptor was identified in a boy aged 2-9 years with acute myeloid leukemia, due to receive a stem cell transplant. Material: PBMCs, obtained before TCRalphabeta/CD19-depleted stem cell transplant. This CDR3 reads CASSLGVYPGSGELFF. The CDR3 DNA is TGTGCCAGCAGTTTAGGGGTCTACCCTGGTTCCGGGGAGCTGTTTTTT.